Listed below are T cell receptor beta chains from one sample, sequenced in a study of metastatic and nonmetastatic thyroid tumors. MiXCR reprocessed the PCR reads for TCRdb. The top ten clones hold 20% to 25% of a sample with about 40,000 clones, roughly 10% of them seen once. Sequencing was performed on blood. The receptor set was obtained from a female donor with papillary thyroid cancer or a benign thyroid nodule (not recorded which). Some clones in this sample may be carry-over from other donors' samples. Each CDR3 is given with its conserved first and last residue. D genes are given only for firm matches. Clone size, where shown, is once, few, many, or a class for clones that have expanded.

D gene,J gene,V gene,clone size,CDR3 length,CDR3 protein,CDR3 DNA
NA,TRBJ2-7,TRBV28,few,12,CASSFRTYEQYF,TGTGCCAGCAGTTTTAGGACCTACGAGCAGTACTTC
NA,TRBJ2-5,TRBV14,many,15,CASSQEFAGRETQYF,TGTGCCAGCAGCCAAGAGTTTGCAGGGAGGGAGACCCAGTACTTC
TRBD1,TRBJ1-4,TRBV9,NA,16,CASISTGQGVHEKLFF,TGTGCCAGCATCTCTACAGGACAGGGGGTTCATGAAAAACTGTTTTTT
NA,TRBJ1-2,TRBV9,NA,14,CASSVDSPDYGYTF,TGTGCCAGCAGCGTGGACAGTCCAGACTATGGCTACACCTTC
NA,TRBJ1-2,TRBV5-1,once,18,CASSRTTTGPQGGYGYTF,TGCGCCAGCAGCAGGACTACAACGGGTCCCCAGGGTGGGTATGGCTACACCTTC
NA,TRBJ2-1,TRBV6-1,few,15,CASSAEGGSFIEQFF,TGTGCCAGCAGTGCGGAGGGGGGGAGCTTTATTGAGCAGTTCTTC
NA,TRBJ2-2,TRBV7-9,few,14,CASMGDMGTGELFF,TGTGCCAGCATGGGAGATATGGGCACCGGGGAGCTGTTTTTT
TRBD2,TRBJ2-1,TRBV20-1,many,15,CSALLAGGSYNEQFF,TGCAGTGCTCTACTAGCGGGAGGCTCCTACAATGAGCAGTTCTTC
NA,TRBJ1-1,TRBV7-6,many,14,CASSLAGRNTEAFF,TGTGCCAGCAGCTTAGCGGGCAGGAACACTGAAGCTTTCTTT
TRBD1,TRBJ2-5,TRBV5-1,many,15,CASSLPGQGGETQYF,TGCGCCAGCAGCTTGCCGGGACAGGGAGGAGAGACCCAGTACTTC
NA,TRBJ2-7,TRBV5-1,many,13,CASSPNDDYEQYF,TGCGCCAGCAGCCCAAATGACGACTACGAGCAGTACTTC
TRBD2,TRBJ2-3,TRBV5-1,many,14,CASSRAGRKDTQYF,TGCGCCAGCAGCCGAGCGGGAAGAAAAGATACGCAGTATTTT
NA,TRBJ2-1,TRBV6-1,many,15,CASSEVSRYYNEQFF,TGTGCCAGCAGTGAAGTCAGTCGATACTACAATGAGCAGTTCTTC
TRBD2,TRBJ2-7,TRBV6-2/TRBV6-3,many,14,CASSVGTSIHEQYF,TGTGCCAGCAGCGTCGGGACTAGTATCCACGAGCAGTACTTC
NA,TRBJ2-6,TRBV10-3,many,17,CAISVTALGIGANVLTF,TGTGCCATCAGTGTTACGGCGTTGGGAATTGGGGCCAACGTCCTGACTTTC
NA,TRBJ2-5,TRBV9,many,14,CASSPRMSWETQYF,TGTGCCAGCAGCCCCCGAATGAGCTGGGAGACCCAGTACTTC
NA,TRBJ2-3,TRBV19,many,15,CASSTEGGGGDTQYF,TGTGCCAGTAGCACCGAGGGGGGAGGAGGAGATACGCAGTATTTT
NA,TRBJ1-4,TRBV19,many,14,CASSIGAGREKLFF,TGTGCCAGTAGTATAGGGGCAGGCCGGGAAAAACTGTTTTTT
NA,TRBJ2-3,TRBV9,many,15,CASSADPGEADTQYF,TGTGCCAGCAGCGCAGACCCAGGAGAGGCAGATACGCAGTATTTT
TRBD1,TRBJ2-2,TRBV19,many,16,CASRDRGRFDTGELFF,TGTGCCAGCCGGGACAGGGGGCGGTTCGACACCGGGGAGCTGTTTTTT
NA,TRBJ2-7,TRBV6-1,many,15,CASSPKGPIGGEQYF,TGTGCCAGCAGTCCCAAGGGTCCTATAGGGGGGGAGCAGTACTTC
NA,TRBJ1-5,TRBV6-1,NA,12,CASSGGNQPQHF,TGTGCCAGCTCTGGCGGCAATCAGCCCCAGCATTTT